This TCR beta chain stems from a study of a mutant IDH1 vaccine in newly diagnosed glioma. The wider study: There were approximately 60% males and around 40% females among treated patients, whose mean age was roughly 40 years.

Clones were sequenced by immunoSEQ multiplex PCR, and TCRdb holds only the in-frame ones, with some missing. The data contain around 15,000 clones, just under 97% of them seen just once; the ten biggest clones take up roughly 3.7%. Time point indicated: baseline, week 1 (first vaccination visit). As to treatment: pre-vaccination baseline after standard-of-care therapy. The V and J ends lost 3 bases and 9 bases, in that order; junction bases with no gene match: 8. The CDR3 extends over 14 amino acids. Per the germline V gene, CDR1 is MDHEN and CDR2 is SYDVKM. V and J are TRBV28 and TRBJ2-1, with 7 nucleotides matching TRBD2. The sequencing here drew on peripheral blood mononuclear cells (PBMCs), taken from a glioma patient treated with radiotherapy, temozolomide or both. This receptor was obtained from a young woman with glioma. Some clones in this sample may be carry-over from other donors' samples. The CDR3 loop is CASSLTGGIIEQFF. CDR3 bases: TGTGCCAGCAGTTTGACGGGGGGAATTATTGAGCAGTTCTTC.